This T cell receptor beta chain was retrieved from a study of regulatory T cells in long-lasting Graves disease. Specified time point: newly diagnosed GD, antithyroid drugs for less than 3 months. PBMC RNA served as the TCR library source. CDR1 DFQATT and CDR2 SNEGSKA come from the germline V gene (reference sequence). The CDR3 runs to 13 residues. V gave up 5 bases and J gave up 11 bases, with 20 bases separating them. The TCR beta library used iRepertoire HTBI primers with Arm-PCR amplification of CDR3. One entry per CDR3 protein results from TCRdb running MiXCR on the multiplex PCR reads. This sample has 510,000 or so distinct CDR3 sequences, with 12% found just once. This clonotype has ten or more counts. These records were also assigned to another study, of T cells in Graves' hyperthyroidism and ophthalmopathy.

This chain uses TRBV20-1 with TRBJ2-3; possible D gene TRBD2, 8 bases. The TCR comes from a woman aged 25 to 45 with Graves disease. The starting material was peripheral blood mononuclear cells (PBMCs), obtained at new diagnosis, from a patient treated with antithyroid drugs. DNA of the CDR3: TGCAGTGCTCGAGCGGGGGAGGGGGCTTGGCAGTATTTT. Translated, it gives CSARAGEGAWQYF.